This TCR beta chain was recorded in a study of blood T cell repertoires in COVID-19. Across the study: Sources were T cells, B-cell-depleted T cells, or PBMCs; the material itself was cDNA or gDNA.

How the authors handled the data: Amplification of reference gene primers provided the estimated nucleated cell counts. TCRdb's copy holds only in-frame clones and misses some; the assay was immunoSEQ multiplex PCR. Clone size and V and J calls were adopted from that table, with D and trimming inferred from the DNA. The table lists about 93,000 clones, 86% of them singletons. Germline V gene sequence: CDR1 SNHLY, CDR2 FYNNEI. V shed 3 bases and J shed 4 bases, with 10 bases lying between them. CDR3 size: 14 residues. This receptor was taken from an elderly woman with acute or convalescent COVID-19. What was sequenced was peripheral blood. The gene calls are TRBV2 and TRBJ1-5, with a weak D call TRBD1 (5 bases). The CDR3 DNA sequence: TGTGCCAGCAGTGAGGGGGGTAGGAATCAGCCCCAGCATTTT. Encoded protein: CASSEGGRNQPQHF.